The 19 T cell receptor beta chains reported below all come from one sample, sequenced in a study of beta chain features in type 1 diabetes. Regarding the study as a whole: Moderately but significantly shorter TCRB CDR3s were found in Type 1 diabetes patients in all four CD4+ subsets.

Sequenced material consisted of expressed TCRB transcripts (all of the isolated RNA was reverse transcribed). Assay: immunoSEQ multiplex PCR; the TCRdb copy retains only in-frame clones and omits some. Of about 660,000 clones in the sample, roughly 13% were seen once. These receptors have no identified antigens. The sequenced sample was naive CD4+ T cells from blood. These receptor sequences come from a man younger than 35 with type 1 diabetes.

This clone appeared a few times. The chain joins TRBV5-6 to TRBJ2-1; unclear D gene. Looked up from germline, CDR1 is SGHDT and CDR2 is YYEEEE. The CDR3 has 18 residues. Trimming pared 0 bases from V and 0 bases from J, leaving 16 bases between. The CDR3 loop reads CASSLGVSLLLSYNEQFF. The CDR3 DNA reads TGTGCCAGCAGCTTGGGGGTTTCTCTACTACTCTCCTACAATGAGCAGTTCTTC.

The chain has TRBV21-1 and TRBJ2-3; TRBD2, as called in the table, went unchecked against the DNA. TRBV21-1 is shown as a pseudogene. The CDR3 contains 17 residues. The chain's CDR3 is CASSKSRGETITDTQYF. CDR3 DNA sequence: TGTGCCAGCAGCAAGTCGCGCGGGGAGACGATAACAGATACGCAGTATTTT.

CDR3 amino acids: CAWMGGGNTIYF. Here the CDR3 DNA reads TGTGCCTGGATGGGAGGCGGAAACACCATATATTTT. V and J are TRBV30 and TRBJ1-3; no clear D. V was pared by 4 bases and J by 4 bases, with 8 bases between. Per germline, CDR1 GTSNPN and CDR2 SVGIG (reference sequence). The CDR3 sequence is 12 residues long.

The table lists this clone with a few counts. This sample also contains other DNA sequences that code for the same CDR3. The chain links TRBV28 to TRBJ2-7; 9 bases are a match to TRBD1. The CDR3 is 15 amino acids. Germline CDR1 MDHEN, CDR2 SYDVKM. Losses at the gene ends were 5 bases for V and 2 bases for J; bases not matched to a gene: 7. The CDR3 DNA sequence: TGTGCCAGCAGTCCCCCGGGACAGGGAGCCTACGAGCAGTACTTC. Protein sequence: CASSPPGQGAYEQYF. The whole variable domain, remainder taken from reference TRBV28 and TRBJ2-7, is DVKVTQSSRYLVKRTGEKVFLECVQDMDHENMFWYRQDPGLGLRLIYFSYDVKMKEKGDIPEGYSVSREKKERFSLILESASTNQTSMYLCASSPPGQGAYEQYFGPGTRLTVT.

This clone was seen a handful of times. The chain has TRBV4-2 and TRBJ2-3; weak D call: TRBD2 (5 bases). From germline, CDR1 is LGHNA and CDR2 YNFKEQ. CDR3 length: 18 residues. V was cut by 4 bases and J by 2 bases, with 22 bases left in between. The CDR3 sequence: CASSPRKSSGRPTDTQYF. In DNA form, the CDR3 reads TGTGCCAGCAGCCCGAGAAAGAGCAGCGGCCGTCCCACAGATACGCAGTATTTT.

The table lists this clone with a few counts. This rearrangement joins TRBV27 to TRBJ2-7; D not certain. This CDR3 has 15 amino acids. V shed 4 bases and J shed 0 bases, with 13 bases lying between them. Germline V lookup: CDR1 MNHEY, CDR2 SMNVEV (reference sequence). CDR3 coding DNA: TGTGCCAGCAGTTCGCCCAGGCTGTCCTCCTACGAGCAGTACTTC. This encodes CASSSPRLSSYEQYF.

Concerning this clone: This same CDR3 is encoded by further DNA sequences in the sample. The chain uses TRBV7-2 and TRBJ2-7; 13 nucleotides match TRBD2. V lost 1 base and J lost 3; bases outside the gene matches: 0. Germline lookup yields CDR1 SGHTA and CDR2 FQGNSA. The CDR3 is made up of 15 amino acids. The CDR3 nucleotides read TGTGCCAGCAGCTTAGGGACTAGCGGGAGCTACGAGCAGTACTTC. Translating gives CASSLGTSGSYEQYF.

This clone has just a few counts. This sequence joins TRBV4-2 and TRBJ1-3; D gene unclear. The V end was cut by 0 bases, the J end by 0 bases, with 12 bases between. Germline V lookup: CDR1 LGHNA, CDR2 YNFKEQ. The CDR3 has 17 residues. The CDR3 protein is CASSQDRPADSGNTIYF. The CDR3 region has the DNA TGTGCCAGCAGCCAAGATCGTCCGGCAGACTCTGGAAACACCATATATTTT.

The chain is built from TRBV12-2 and TRBJ2-5; the table gives TRBD2 as D, unverified against the DNA. TRBV12-2 is a listed pseudogene. This CDR3 spans 16 amino acids. The CDR3 DNA follows: TGTGCAAGTCGCTTTGAGGTAGCGGGAGAAGAAGAGACCCAGTACTTC. It yields the protein CASRFEVAGEEETQYF.

The table lists this clone with a few counts. One junction end does not reproduce the germline sequence, and a read error may be involved. The chain couples TRBV6-5 to TRBJ1-3; D is ambiguous. Germline V CDR1 and CDR2: MNHEY, SVGAGI. The length of the CDR3 is 14 residues. For the CDR3, the DNA is TGTGCCAGCAGTGACTCGGGATCTGGAAACACCATATATTTT. Its translation: CASSDSGSGNTIYF.

This clone came up a few times. V gene TRBV11-1 combines with J gene TRBJ2-7; 7 nucleotides match TRBD1. The CDR3 is 14 amino acids. Germline CDR1 is SGHAT and CDR2 is FQDESV (reference sequence). Trimming took 5 bases from V and 2 from J; bases not matched to a gene: 6. As DNA, the CDR3 is TGTGCCAGCAGCCCGATGACAGGGACCTACGAGCAGTACTTC. Translated, it gives CASSPMTGTYEQYF.

V is TRBV30 and J is TRBJ1-2; D unclear. Germline CDR1 and CDR2: GTSNPN and SVGIG (reference sequence). Trimming removed 4 bases at V and 3 bases at J, with 15 bases between. This CDR3 region has 14 residues. The CDR3 DNA reads as TGTGCCTGGAACCCTCCGGGATCCCACTATGGCTACACCTTC. Its protein product is CAWNPPGSHYGYTF.

The chain uses TRBV6-1 and TRBJ1-4, with a tentative D call TRBD1 (6 bases). Germline CDR1 is MNHNS and CDR2 is SASEGT. The V end was cut by 3 bases, the J end by 6 bases, with 8 bases between. There are 13 residues in the CDR3. As DNA, the CDR3 is TGTGCCAGCAGTGAGGACAGCTATGAAAAACTGTTTTTT. Translation gives CASSEDSYEKLFF.

This clone was seen a few times. V gene TRBV4-3 combines with J gene TRBJ2-7; 9 bases line up with TRBD2. CDR3 length: 15 residues. J gave up 6 bases and V 0 bases, and 6 bases lay outside the gene matches. Germline loops: CDR1 LGHNA, CDR2 YSLEER. CDR3 sequence: CASSQEVLAGREQYF. The CDR3 nucleotides read TGCGCCAGCAGCCAAGAGGTCCTAGCGGGGCGCGAGCAGTACTTC.

The chain combines TRBV25-1 with TRBJ2-5; D might be TRBD1 or TRBD2, each matching 5 bases. The CDR3 spans 16 residues. Trimming took 5 bases from V and 5 from J, leaving 21 bases between them. In germline, CDR1 is MGHDK, CDR2 SYGVNS. The CDR3 coding sequence is TGTGCCAGCAGTTCCACCCGCGCAGGGACGGGGGAGACCCAGTACTTC. Translating gives CASSSTRAGTGETQYF.

This chain links TRBV30 with TRBJ2-7; 8 bases are a match to TRBD1. The CDR3 has 12 amino acids. CDR1 is GTSNPN, CDR2 SVGIG, per germline (reference sequence). J was trimmed by 2 bases and V by 3 bases; bases with no gene match: 0. Written as DNA, the CDR3 is TGTGCCTGGAGGGGACAGGCCTACGAGCAGTACTTC. Translated, it gives CAWRGQAYEQYF.

V usage is TRBV7-2 and J usage is TRBJ2-5, with D possibly called TRBD1 or TRBD2 (5 bases each). Deletions cut 2 bases from V and 5 bases from J, with 15 bases between. This CDR3 is 15 amino acids long. From germline, CDR1 is SGHTA and CDR2 FQGNSA. The CDR3 loop is CASSLIMGESETQYF. CDR3 DNA: TGTGCCAGCAGCTTAATTATGGGGGAAAGTGAGACCCAGTACTTC.

The sample holds a few counts of this clone. This CDR3 fails to terminate in the conserved phenylalanine or tryptophan, so it likely reflects a read error. The DNA is omitted, as the CDR3 cannot be located on it reliably, and the CDR3 follows TCRdb's listing. The chain joins TRBV2 to TRBJ1-1. Termini included, the CDR3 measures 11 amino acids. In germline, CDR1 is SNHLY, CDR2 FYNNEI. CDR3 in amino acids: CASSEGERQRL.

Note on this clone: Compared with germline, one end of the junction differs, possibly owing to a read error. This CDR3 is CASTPLAGAGELFF. The DNA for the CDR3 is TGTGCTAGCACCCCACTAGCGGGGGCCGGGGAGCTGTTTTTT. This chain joins TRBV6-5 and TRBJ2-2; TRBD2 matches at 11 bases. Germline CDR1 MNHEY, CDR2 SVGAGI. The CDR3 consists of 14 residues.